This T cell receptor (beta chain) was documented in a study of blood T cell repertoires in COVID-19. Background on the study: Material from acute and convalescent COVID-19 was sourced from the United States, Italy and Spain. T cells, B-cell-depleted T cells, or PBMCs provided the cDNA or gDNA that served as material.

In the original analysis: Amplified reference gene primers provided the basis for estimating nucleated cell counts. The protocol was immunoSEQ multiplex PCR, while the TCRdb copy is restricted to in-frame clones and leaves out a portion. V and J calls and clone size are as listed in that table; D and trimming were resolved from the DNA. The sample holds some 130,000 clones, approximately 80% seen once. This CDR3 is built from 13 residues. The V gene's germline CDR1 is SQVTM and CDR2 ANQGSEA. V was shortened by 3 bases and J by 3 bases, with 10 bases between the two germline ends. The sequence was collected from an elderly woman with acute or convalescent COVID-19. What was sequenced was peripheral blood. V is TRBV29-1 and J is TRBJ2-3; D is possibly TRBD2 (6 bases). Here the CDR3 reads CSVDREITDTQYF. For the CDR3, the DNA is TGCAGCGTTGACCGGGAGATTACAGATACGCAGTATTTT.